In this sample, the clone carrying this T cell receptor beta chain turned up once. Its antigen remains unknown. Germline-derived CDR1 and CDR2 are MGHRA and YSYEKL. The length of the CDR3 is 12 residues. The V end was cut by 0 bases, the J end by 7 bases, with 6 bases between. Whereas donors were nominally healthy upon sampling, unrecorded immune exposures were probable. PCR was performed using 60 Vbeta and 13 Jbeta primers. Assay: immunoSEQ multiplex PCR; the TCRdb copy retains only in-frame clones and omits some. This sample carries some 150,000 clones, about two thirds of them seen once, and the ten largest clones take less than 4.5%. The data were taken from a study of cytomegalovirus exposure and HLA in healthy donors. Points from the study as a whole: What a later analysis reportedly showed was that an Asian-associated ancestry cluster had fewer N-insertions than the approximately 720-donor mean. Immune exposure was documented only through CMV serostatus.

Sequenced material: PBMCs. The rearrangement links TRBV4-1 to TRBJ1-1; D remains unclear. This sequence was found in a man over 45 in good health and CMV-seropositive. CDR3 nucleotide sequence: TGCGCCAGCAGCCAAGAAACGGGTGAAGCTTTCTTT. It translates to CASSQETGEAFF.